Included here is one T cell receptor (beta chain) sequence, with context. Its antigen remains unknown. The sample is drawn from a study of beta chain features in type 1 diabetes. Overall study: Taken together, all samples contributed 90 million to 140 million examined sorted cells.

General observations from the study: TCRB rearrangement may or may not be influenced by HLA type; here this remained unresolved. PCR might preferentially amplify shorter templates, equally in patients and controls. Significant though moderate, a shortening of TCRB CDR3s appeared in all four CD4+ subsets of Type 1 diabetes patients.

As every portion of the isolated RNA was reverse transcribed, the sequencing read expressed TCRB transcripts. Here immunoSEQ multiplex PCR was the method, and the copy in TCRdb shows in-frame clones only, minus some. The profile shows around 140,000 clones, about 13% of them singletons. Researchers reported sorting CD4+ naive, central memory, regulatory and stem cell-like memory cells via CD45RO/CCR7/CD25/CD127/CD95/CD27. Material: central memory CD4+ T cells from blood. The clonotype was recovered from a young man with type 1 diabetes.

The CDR3 loop reads CASSLDRGRNYGYTF. In DNA, the CDR3 is TGTGCCAGCAGCTTAGACAGGGGGAGAAACTATGGCTACACCTTC. V is TRBV7-2 and J is TRBJ1-2; 8 bases line up with TRBD1. Trimming removed 1 base from V and 2 bases from J; junction bases left unmatched: 3. The CDR3 has 15 residues. CDR1 is SGHTA, CDR2 FQGNSA, per germline.